This T cell receptor (beta chain) was obtained from a study of blood T cell repertoires in COVID-19. In the study overall: Sites in the United States, Italy and Spain provided acute and convalescent COVID-19 samples. In each case, the material was cDNA or gDNA derived from T cells, B-cell-depleted T cells, or PBMCs.

Germline assignment: CDR1 SGHRS and CDR2 YFSETQ. Trimming took off 1 base at V and 2 bases at J, with 10 bases between the two ends. This CDR3 is built from 14 residues. Methods used by the authors: By means of reference gene primer amplification, nucleated cell counts were estimated. TCRdb keeps only in-frame clones here, not all; method: immunoSEQ multiplex PCR. For V, J and clone size, that table is used; D and trimming come from the DNA. Seen here are about 160,000 clones, more than 75% observed once, and the top ten hold 2% to 3%. This clonotype was sampled from a man younger than 35 with acute or convalescent COVID-19. Sequencing was carried out using peripheral blood. J is TRBJ2-7 and V is TRBV5-1; no definite D call. CDR3 sequence: CASSLNRLTYEQYF. The CDR3 coding sequence is TGCGCCAGCAGCTTGAACAGATTAACCTACGAGCAGTACTTC.